These 7 T cell receptor beta chains share one sample of origin, sequenced in a study of OX40 agonist ivuxolimab in advanced cancers. Libraries were built with the immunoSEQ multiplex PCR assay. Held by TCRdb, this immuneACCESS table contains in-frame sequences only and omits some clones. Under half of the omission traces to an unresolved V gene where checked; the cause of the rest is unknown. The table for this sample lists about 22,000 clones; roughly 80% of them were counted only once. The ten largest account for about 28% of the sample. Source: CD4+ or CD8+ T cells sorted from blood, taken in a trial of the OX40 agonist ivuxolimab. The receptors here all came from an adult with an advanced solid tumor such as melanoma, head and neck, liver or kidney cancer.

The chain carries TRBV7-8 and TRBJ2-2; D uncertain. V was cut by 5 bases and J by 6 bases, with 10 bases left in between. The CDR3 length is 13 residues. Per the germline V gene, CDR1 is SGHVS and CDR2 is FQNEAQ. CDR3 amino acids: CASSKGPAGELFF. The CDR3, as DNA: TGTGCCAGCAGCAAGGGTCCTGCCGGGGAGCTGTTTTTT.

V and J are TRBV9 and TRBJ1-4, with D uncertain. Deletions cut 2 bases from V and 8 bases from J, with 13 bases between. Germline CDR1 and CDR2: SGDLS and YYNGEE. CDR3 size: 14 residues. The CDR3 is CASSVGILGEKLFF. CDR3 sequence (DNA): TGTGCCAGCAGCGTCGGTATTCTGGGAGAAAAACTGTTTTTT. The full variable domain, completed using reference TRBV9 and TRBJ1-4, is DSGVTQTPKHLITATGQRVTLRCSPRSGDLSVYWYQQSLDQGLQFLIQYYNGEERAKGNILERFSAQQFPDLHSELNLSSLELGDSALYFCASSVGILGEKLFFGSGTQLSVL.

The V gene is TRBV4-1, the J gene TRBJ2-3, with 12 bases that match TRBD2. This CDR3 has 16 amino acids. V lost 4 bases and J lost 7; bases outside the gene matches: 9. Germline V gene data show CDR1 as MGHRA and CDR2 as YSYEKL. The CDR3 is CASSRELAGGVNTQYF. Here the CDR3 DNA reads TGCGCCAGCAGCCGCGAACTAGCGGGAGGAGTTAATACGCAGTATTTT.

The V gene is TRBV4-1, the J gene TRBJ2-3; the D gene is possibly TRBD2 (6 bases). With 1 base removed from V and 0 bases from J, the gap between germline ends came to 14 bases. Germline V lookup: CDR1 MGHRA, CDR2 YSYEKL. This CDR3 is 17 amino acids long. The CDR3 nucleotides read TGCGCCAGCAGCCAAGTTCACGGAGGGCCCAGCACAGATACGCAGTATTTT. Its protein is CASSQVHGGPSTDTQYF.

This clone was found once. A far bigger clonotype differs at one base, so this is likely a read error. Other DNA sequences in this sample translate to the same CDR3. The chain couples TRBV6-1 to TRBJ1-1; D gene ambiguous. The CDR3 runs to 13 residues. With 4 bases removed from V and 0 bases from J, the gap between germline ends came to 6 bases. CDR1 is MNHNS and CDR2 is SASEGT in the germline V gene. The CDR3 DNA follows: TGTGCCAGCAGTGTTACGGTGAACACTGAAGCTTTCTTT. It encodes CASSVTVNTEAFF.

This chain joins TRBV7-9 and TRBJ2-3; D is perhaps TRBD1 (6 bases). Germline CDR1 reads SEHNR; CDR2 reads FQNEAQ (reference sequence). The V end was cut by 5 bases, the J end by 3 bases, with 18 bases between. The CDR3 consists of 16 residues. The CDR3 here is CASSPRTGLDTDTQYF. The CDR3 bases are TGTGCCAGCAGCCCTAGAACAGGGTTAGATACAGATACGCAGTATTTT.

This sequence joins TRBV6-5 and TRBJ2-5, with D possibly being TRBD1 or TRBD2 (6 bases each). Germline V gene data show CDR1 as MNHEY and CDR2 as SVGAGI. Deletions cut 5 bases from V and 5 bases from J, with 18 bases between. This CDR3 has 15 residues. The CDR3 nucleotides read TGTGCCAGCAGTGGGGGGCAGCGGGTCGGGGAGACCCAGTACTTC. Protein product: CASSGGQRVGETQYF.